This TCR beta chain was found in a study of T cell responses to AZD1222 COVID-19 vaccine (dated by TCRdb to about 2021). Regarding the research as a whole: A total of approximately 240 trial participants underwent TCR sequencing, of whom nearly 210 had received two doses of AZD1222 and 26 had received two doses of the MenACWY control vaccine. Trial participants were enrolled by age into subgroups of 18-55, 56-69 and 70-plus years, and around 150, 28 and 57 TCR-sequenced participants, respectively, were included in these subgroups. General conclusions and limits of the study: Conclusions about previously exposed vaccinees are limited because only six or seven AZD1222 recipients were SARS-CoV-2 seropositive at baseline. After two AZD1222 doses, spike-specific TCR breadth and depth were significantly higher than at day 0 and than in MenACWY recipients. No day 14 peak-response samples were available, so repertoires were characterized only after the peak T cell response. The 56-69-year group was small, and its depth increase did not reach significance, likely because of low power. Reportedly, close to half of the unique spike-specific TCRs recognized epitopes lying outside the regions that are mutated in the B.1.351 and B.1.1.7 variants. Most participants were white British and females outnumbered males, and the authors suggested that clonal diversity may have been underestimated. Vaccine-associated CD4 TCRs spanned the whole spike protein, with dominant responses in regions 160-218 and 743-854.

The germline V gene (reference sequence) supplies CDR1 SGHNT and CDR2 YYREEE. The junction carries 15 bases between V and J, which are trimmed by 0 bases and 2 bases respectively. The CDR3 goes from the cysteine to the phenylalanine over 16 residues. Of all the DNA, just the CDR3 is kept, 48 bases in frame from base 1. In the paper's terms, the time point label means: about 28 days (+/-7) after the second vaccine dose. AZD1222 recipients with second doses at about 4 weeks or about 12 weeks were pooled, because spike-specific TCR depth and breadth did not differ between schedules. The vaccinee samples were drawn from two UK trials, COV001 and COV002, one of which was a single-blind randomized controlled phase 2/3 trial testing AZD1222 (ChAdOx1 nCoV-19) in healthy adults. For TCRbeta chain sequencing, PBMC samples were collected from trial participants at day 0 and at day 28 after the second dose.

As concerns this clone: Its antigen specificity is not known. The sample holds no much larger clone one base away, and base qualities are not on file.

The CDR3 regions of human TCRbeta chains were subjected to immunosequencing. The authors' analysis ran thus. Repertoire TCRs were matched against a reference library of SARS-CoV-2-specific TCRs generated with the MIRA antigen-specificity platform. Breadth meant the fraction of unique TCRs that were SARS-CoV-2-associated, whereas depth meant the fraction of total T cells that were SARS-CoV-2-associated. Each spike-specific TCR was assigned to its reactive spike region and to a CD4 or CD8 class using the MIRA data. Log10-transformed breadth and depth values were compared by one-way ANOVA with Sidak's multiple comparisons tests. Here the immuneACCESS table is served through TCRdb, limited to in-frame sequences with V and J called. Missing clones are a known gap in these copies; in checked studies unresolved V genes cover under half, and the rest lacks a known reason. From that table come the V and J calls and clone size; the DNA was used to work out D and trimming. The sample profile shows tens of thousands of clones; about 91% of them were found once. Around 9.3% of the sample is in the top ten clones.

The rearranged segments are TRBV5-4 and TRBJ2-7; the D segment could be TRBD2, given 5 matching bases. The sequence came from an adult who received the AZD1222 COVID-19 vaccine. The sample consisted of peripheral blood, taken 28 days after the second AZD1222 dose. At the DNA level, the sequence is TGTGCCAGCAGCTTGGGTGGGAGCCGGGCAACCTACGAGCAGTACTTC. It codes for CASSLGGSRATYEQYF.